This T cell receptor (beta chain) came from a study of T-cell memory formation after mild COVID-19. One entry per CDR3 protein, called by TCRdb with MiXCR from the 5' RACE reads. The sample shows around 250,000 distinct CDR3 sequences, approximately 10% of them seen only once. V was pared by 5 bases and J by 3 bases, with 14 bases between. Germline V gene lookup returns CDR1 SGHTA and CDR2 FQGNSA. The CDR3 is 14 residues long. This clonotype was observed a few times. Sequenced sample: PBMCs or a T cell subset sorted from them (not recorded which). The sequence derives from a man younger than 30 who had mild COVID-19 (a few samples of this study predate the infection). Cell type and time point are not known. The V gene is TRBV7-2, the J gene TRBJ2-7, with D tentatively TRBD1 (6 bases). In DNA form, the CDR3 reads TGTGCCAGCAGCCCAACCCCAGGGGTCTACGAGCAGTACTTC. Its translation is CASSPTPGVYEQYF. Full variable domain (remainder filled in from reference TRBV7-2 and TRBJ2-7): GAGVSQSPSNKVTEKGKDVELRCDPISGHTALYWYRQSLGQGLEFLIYFQGNSAPDKSGLPSDRFSAERTGGSVSTLTIQRTQQEDSAVYLCASSPTPGVYEQYFGPGTRLTVT.